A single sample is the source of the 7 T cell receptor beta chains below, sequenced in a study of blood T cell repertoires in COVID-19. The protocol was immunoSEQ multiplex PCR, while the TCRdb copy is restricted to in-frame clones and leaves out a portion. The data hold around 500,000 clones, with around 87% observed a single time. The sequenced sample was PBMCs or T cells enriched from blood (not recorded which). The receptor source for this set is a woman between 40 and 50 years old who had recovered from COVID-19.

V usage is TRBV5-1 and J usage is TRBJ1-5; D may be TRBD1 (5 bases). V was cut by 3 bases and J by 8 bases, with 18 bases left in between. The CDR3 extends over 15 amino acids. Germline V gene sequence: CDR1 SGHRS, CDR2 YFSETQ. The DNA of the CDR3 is TGCGCCAGCAGCTCCCAGGGAATCGGTGGTGAGCCCCAGCATTTT. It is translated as CASSSQGIGGEPQHF.

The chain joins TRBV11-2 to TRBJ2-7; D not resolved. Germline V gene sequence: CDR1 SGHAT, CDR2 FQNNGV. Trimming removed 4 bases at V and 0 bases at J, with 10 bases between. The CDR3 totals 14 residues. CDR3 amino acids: CASSSITGSYEQYF. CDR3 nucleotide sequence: TGTGCCAGCAGCTCCATTACTGGCTCCTACGAGCAGTACTTC.

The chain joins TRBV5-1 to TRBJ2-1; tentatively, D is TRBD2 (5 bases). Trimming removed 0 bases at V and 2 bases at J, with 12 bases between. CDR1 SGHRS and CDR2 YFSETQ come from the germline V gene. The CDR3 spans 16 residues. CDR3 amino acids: CASSLAEAGPYNEQFF. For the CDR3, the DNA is TGCGCCAGCAGCTTGGCGGAGGCGGGTCCCTACAATGAGCAGTTCTTC.

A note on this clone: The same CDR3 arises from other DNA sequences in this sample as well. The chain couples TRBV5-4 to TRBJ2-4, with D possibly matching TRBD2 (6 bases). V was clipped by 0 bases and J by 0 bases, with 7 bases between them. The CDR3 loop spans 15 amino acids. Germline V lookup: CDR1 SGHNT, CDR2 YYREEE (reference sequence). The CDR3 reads CASSLGGVAKNIQYF. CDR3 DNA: TGTGCCAGCAGCTTGGGGGGGGTAGCCAAAAACATTCAGTACTTC.

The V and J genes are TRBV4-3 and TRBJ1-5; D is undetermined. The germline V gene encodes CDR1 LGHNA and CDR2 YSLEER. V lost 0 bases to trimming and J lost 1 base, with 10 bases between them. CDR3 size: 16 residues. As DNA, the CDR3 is TGCGCCAGCAGCCAAGACCTGGGAGGGAGCAATCAGCCCCAGCATTTT. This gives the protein CASSQDLGGSNQPQHF.

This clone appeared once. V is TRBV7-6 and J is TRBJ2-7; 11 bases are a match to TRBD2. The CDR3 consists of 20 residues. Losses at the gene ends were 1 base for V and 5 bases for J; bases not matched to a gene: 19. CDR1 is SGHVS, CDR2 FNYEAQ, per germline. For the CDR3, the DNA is TGTGCCAGCAGCTTAGAATTCCCGTCGCTAGCGGGAGGCTATGCCCACGAGCAGTACTTC. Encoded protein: CASSLEFPSLAGGYAHEQYF.

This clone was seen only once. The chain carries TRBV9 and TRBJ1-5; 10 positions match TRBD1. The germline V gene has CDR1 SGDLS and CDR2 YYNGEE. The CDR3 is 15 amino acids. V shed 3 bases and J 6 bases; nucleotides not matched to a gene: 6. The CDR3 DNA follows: TGTGCCAGCAGCGACGGGACAGGGGAAGGTCAGCCCCAGCATTTT. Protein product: CASSDGTGEGQPQHF.